The clone carrying this TCR beta chain was counted only a few times. This specimen comes from a study of CD8+ T cells in alopecia areata. Treatment described: oral pan-JAK inhibitor, 5-10 mg twice daily. Isolated RNA was reverse transcribed into cDNA used as the sequencing template. Data came from immunoSEQ multiplex PCR; TCRdb stores just in-frame clones and leaves some out. The data hold about 250,000 clones, with roughly 60% observed a single time. CDR1 is SGHDT and CDR2 is YYEEEE in the germline V gene. The CDR3 extends over 15 amino acids. Between the trimmed V and J ends, which lost 1 base and 8 bases, there was a span of 16 bases.

The rearrangement joins TRBV5-6 to TRBJ2-1; weak D call: TRBD1 (6 bases). The receptor was isolated from a human donor with alopecia areata. Sequencing used CD4+ T cells sorted from blood, obtained at week 52, from a patient treated with tofacitinib. In DNA form, the CDR3 reads TGTGCCAGCAGCTTGCCAGGGGAAGGACGGGATGAGCAGTTCTTC. Encoded protein: CASSLPGEGRDEQFF.